This T cell receptor beta chain was identified during a study of identifying expanded T cells in peripheral blood. Study-wide results and limits: Roughly two-week clone count variance significantly increased as total template count grew. Differentially abundant clones: 0.95 to 1.5 between replicates, about 15 at 2 to 3 weeks, under 25 at four.

Only a few counts were recorded for this clone. Its matching antigen is unknown. Sequencing used immunoSEQ multiplex PCR; TCRdb keeps in-frame clones, though not all of them. Here the sample spans about 110,000 clones, less than 90% being singletons. During the collection period, no donor immune events like infections were recorded. CDR1 is SGHTA and CDR2 is FQGTGA in the germline V gene. V shed 1 base and J shed 7 bases, with 5 bases lying between them. The CDR3 is 13 amino acids. The chain uses TRBV7-3 and TRBJ1-6, with no clear D. The specimen was blood. The sequence derives from a person aged 18 to 70 in good health. For the CDR3, the DNA is TGTGCCAGCAGCTTAAACGGGAATTCACCCCTCCACTTT. Amino acids: CASSLNGNSPLHF.